This entry lists 11 T cell receptor beta chains sequenced from one sample in a study of blood T cell repertoires in COVID-19. Sequencing was performed with immunoSEQ multiplex PCR; in TCRdb, only in-frame clones are kept and a portion is missing. The sample gives approximately 130,000 clones, approximately 68% of which show up once; roughly 2% is in the top ten. The source material was peripheral blood. The receptors were sampled from an older woman with acute or convalescent COVID-19.

Many counts were recorded for this clone. The V gene is TRBV7-2, the J gene TRBJ2-7; D is perhaps TRBD2 (5 bases). CDR3 length equals 13 residues. Germline-derived CDR1 and CDR2 are SGHTA and FQGNSA. V gave up 5 bases and J gave up 1 base, with 9 bases separating them. This chain's CDR3 is CASSPPGSYEQYF. The CDR3 DNA follows: TGTGCCAGCAGCCCCCCGGGGTCCTACGAGCAGTACTTC. Using reference TRBV7-2 and TRBJ2-7 for the parts outside the CDR3, the full variable domain is GAGVSQSPSNKVTEKGKDVELRCDPISGHTALYWYRQSLGQGLEFLIYFQGNSAPDKSGLPSDRFSAERTGGSVSTLTIQRTQQEDSAVYLCASSPPGSYEQYFGPGTRLTVT.

This clone was seen a few times. The sample holds other DNA sequences that translate to the same CDR3. The chain links TRBV7-2 to TRBJ2-5, with D unclear. V lost 3 bases and J 4 bases, leaving 3 bases between the germline ends. Germline V gives CDR1 SGHTA, CDR2 FQGNSA. This CDR3 region has 11 residues. The CDR3 is CASSFRETQYF. The CDR3 nucleotides read TGTGCCAGCAGCTTCCGAGAGACCCAGTACTTC.

This clone was recorded a few times. The CDR3 nucleotides read TGCGCCAGCAGCTTAGACAGCTCGCCTGAAGCTTTCTTT. It translates to CASSLDSSPEAFF. This sequence joins TRBV5-1 and TRBJ1-1, with a tentative D call TRBD1 (5 bases). Germline V CDR1 and CDR2: SGHRS, YFSETQ. This CDR3 has 13 amino acids. Trimming removed 2 bases at V and 6 bases at J, with 11 bases between.

The chain uses TRBV29-1 and TRBJ1-1, with D possibly TRBD1 on 6 matching bases. The CDR3 is made up of 14 amino acids. The germline gives CDR1 SQVTM, CDR2 ANQGSEA. V was cut by 4 bases and J by 0 bases, with 12 bases left in between. The CDR3 nucleotides read TGCAGCGTTGGGCTGGGGGGGCTGAACACTGAAGCTTTCTTT. This encodes CSVGLGGLNTEAFF.

This chain connects TRBV6-1 to TRBJ1-2; D is undetermined. The CDR3 runs to 14 residues. V lost 0 bases, J lost 2 bases, and 7 bases lay in between. Germline V CDR1 and CDR2: MNHNS, SASEGT. CDR3 bases: TGTGCCAGCAGTGAAGCGTCCATGAACTATGGCTACACCTTC. Its protein is CASSEASMNYGYTF.

The chain couples TRBV28 to TRBJ1-2; weak D call: TRBD1 (5 bases). Trimming took off 4 bases at V and 5 bases at J, with 11 bases between the two ends. Germline V gives CDR1 MDHEN, CDR2 SYDVKM. This CDR3 contains 13 residues. In DNA form, the CDR3 reads TGTGCCAGCAGTTCCCAGGGTCTATATGGCTACACCTTC. It codes for CASSSQGLYGYTF.

The chain is built from TRBV3-1 (or the pseudogene TRBV3-2) and TRBJ1-3; 10 bases align to TRBD1. Trimming removed 4 bases from V and 2 bases from J; junction bases left unmatched: 5. Germline V lookup: CDR1 LGHDT, CDR2 YNNKEL (reference sequence). CDR3 length equals 16 residues. Here the CDR3 reads CASSPDGTGAGNTIYF. The DNA for the CDR3 is TGTGCCAGCAGCCCCGACGGGACAGGGGCTGGAAACACCATATATTTT.

In its sample, this clone was seen once. The chain has TRBV18 and TRBJ2-7; D may be TRBD1 (6 bases). Germline lookup yields CDR1 KGHSH and CDR2 LQKENI. The CDR3 covers 14 residues. With 6 bases removed from V and 2 bases from J, the gap between germline ends came to 14 bases. In nucleotides, the CDR3 is TGTGCCAGCTCTTCCACGCAGGGGCCCTACGAGCAGTACTTC. This gives the protein CASSSTQGPYEQYF. Using reference TRBV18 and TRBJ2-7 for the parts outside the CDR3, the full variable domain is NAGVMQNPRHLVRRRGQEARLRCSPMKGHSHVYWYRQLPEEGLKFMVYLQKENIIDESGMPKERFSAEFPKEGPSILRIQQVVRGDSAAYFCASSSTQGPYEQYFGPGTRLTVT.

This chain uses TRBV7-9 with TRBJ1-4, with a possible D match to TRBD1 (6 bases). The CDR3 loop spans 15 amino acids. Germline values: CDR1 SEHNR, CDR2 FQNEAQ (reference sequence). V shed 5 bases and J shed 8 bases, with 18 bases lying between them. The CDR3 DNA is TGTGCCAGCAGCCCCCCTCAGGGGAGGGTCGAAAAACTGTTTTTT. Its translation is CASSPPQGRVEKLFF.

There are a few counts of this clone. The chain uses TRBV7-7 and TRBJ2-5; 12 bases are a match to TRBD1. This CDR3 has 17 residues. V was pared by 5 bases and J by 5 bases, with 12 bases of the junction left unmatched. In germline, CDR1 is SSHAT, CDR2 FNYEAQ (reference sequence). As DNA, the CDR3 is TGTGCCAGCAGCCTGGGCCGGGACAGGGGGCGATTTGAGACCCAGTACTTC. Amino acid sequence: CASSLGRDRGRFETQYF.

The chain recombines TRBV15 with TRBJ1-4, with 8 bases that match TRBD1. There are 14 residues in the CDR3. CDR1 is LNHNV, CDR2 YYDKDF, per germline (reference sequence). J lost 5 bases, V lost 3 bases, and 2 bases had no gene match. The CDR3: CATSRDRANEKLFF. DNA of the CDR3: TGTGCCACCAGCAGGGACAGGGCGAATGAAAAACTGTTTTTT.